The 22 T cell receptor beta chains in this list originate from one sample, sequenced in a study of PD-1 blockade in classical Hodgkin lymphoma. All patients relapsed after autologous stem cell transplantation, and brentuximab vedotin exposure varied. Only in-frame clones appear in the TCRdb table, and some are missing; sequencing was by immunoSEQ multiplex PCR. The sample lists approximately 150,000 clones, 78% seen once, with 9.2% in the top ten. The material sequenced was peripheral blood mononuclear cells (PBMCs), taken before the second cycle of nivolumab. All receptors derive from a human donor with classical Hodgkin lymphoma.

A few counts support this clone. CDR3 bases: TGTGCCAGCTCACCGGATTGGGGCTTCTCCTACGAGCAGTACTTC. Protein: CASSPDWGFSYEQYF. V and J are TRBV18 and TRBJ2-7; TRBD1 is a possible D gene (5 bases). The CDR3 sequence is 15 residues long. V gave up 3 bases and J gave up 0 bases, with 12 bases separating them. The germline CDR1 and CDR2 sequences are KGHSH and LQKENI.

V is TRBV11-3 and J is TRBJ2-2; TRBD2 matches 7 bases. Germline loops: CDR1 SGHNT, CDR2 YENEEA. This CDR3 has 15 residues. Losses at the gene ends were 4 bases for V and 3 bases for J; bases not matched to a gene: 5. The CDR3 loop reads CASSSRLADTGELFF. CDR3 sequence (DNA): TGTGCCAGCAGCTCCCGACTAGCCGACACCGGGGAGCTGTTTTTT.

The rearrangement links TRBV7-3 to TRBJ1-1; maybe TRBD1 (5 bases). CDR3 length: 16 amino acids. V shed 2 bases and J shed 5 bases, with 18 bases lying between them. Germline-derived CDR1 and CDR2 are SGHTA and FQGTGA. The chain's CDR3 is CASSLGDPGLGTEAFF. CDR3 in DNA: TGTGCCAGCAGCTTAGGGGACCCAGGGCTGGGGACTGAAGCTTTCTTT. Together with reference TRBV7-3 and TRBJ1-1, the CDR3 gives the full variable domain: GAGVSQTPSNKVTEKGKYVELRCDPISGHTALYWYRQSLGQGPEFLIYFQGTGAADDSGLPNDRFFAVRPEGSVSTLKIQRTERGDSAVYLCASSLGDPGLGTEAFFGQGTRLTVV.

The chain links TRBV13 to TRBJ2-1, with 9 bases aligning to TRBD2. With V trimmed by 1 base and J by 9 bases, 13 bases remained unmatched. Germline assignment: CDR1 PRHDT and CDR2 FYEKMQ (reference sequence). This CDR3 region has 17 residues. The chain's CDR3 is CASSLVGPGLAGGEQFF. In DNA, the CDR3 is TGTGCCAGCAGCTTAGTCGGCCCGGGACTAGCTGGGGGTGAGCAGTTCTTC.

This chain uses TRBV4-1 with TRBJ2-1, with TRBD2 matching 12 bases. J was trimmed by 7 bases and V by 2 bases; bases with no gene match: 6. The germline CDR1 and CDR2 sequences are MGHRA and YSYEKL. The CDR3 is 16 residues long. The CDR3 protein is CASSQPASGGVNEQFF. The CDR3 coding sequence is TGCGCCAGCAGCCAACCGGCTAGCGGGGGGGTAAATGAGCAGTTCTTC.

The V and J genes are TRBV28 and TRBJ2-3; 8 bases match TRBD2. Trimming at V came to 6 bases and at J to 1 base, leaving 9 bases not matched to a gene. This CDR3 contains 16 residues. Germline lookup yields CDR1 MDHEN and CDR2 SYDVKM. Here the CDR3 DNA reads TGTGCCAGCAGACCACTTCCGGGACTAGGCACAGATACGCAGTATTTT. It translates to CASRPLPGLGTDTQYF. The full variable domain, rest sourced from reference TRBV28 and TRBJ2-3, is DVKVTQSSRYLVKRTGEKVFLECVQDMDHENMFWYRQDPGLGLRLIYFSYDVKMKEKGDIPEGYSVSREKKERFSLILESASTNQTSMYLCASRPLPGLGTDTQYFGPGTRLTVL.

This clone was seen once. V gene TRBV7-2 combines with J gene TRBJ2-7; 9 bases fit TRBD1. Germline V CDR1 and CDR2: SGHTA, FQGNSA. This CDR3 is built from 15 residues. Trimming at V came to 5 bases and at J to 6 bases, leaving 11 bases not matched to a gene. The CDR3 region is CASSPYRGHSFEQYF. The CDR3 DNA reads TGTGCCAGCAGCCCCTACAGGGGGCATAGTTTCGAGCAGTACTTC.

In its sample, this clone was seen once. The chain recombines TRBV6-5 with TRBJ2-5, with D hard to call. The CDR3 runs to 13 residues. CDR1 MNHEY and CDR2 SVGAGI come from the germline V gene. Trimming left V 6 bases short and J 5 bases short, with 13 bases between. The CDR3 reads CASSHPVGETQYF. The CDR3 bases are TGTGCCAGCAGCCACCCTGTGGGGGAGACCCAGTACTTC.

This clone was seen a single time. This chain links TRBV4-3 with TRBJ2-3, with a weak D call TRBD2 (5 bases). V lost 0 bases and J lost 3, with 16 bases in between. Germline CDR1 LGHNA, CDR2 YSLEER. This CDR3 region has 17 residues. CDR3 region: CASSQDLITGRTDTQYF. In nucleotides, the CDR3 is TGCGCCAGCAGCCAAGATTTGATAACGGGAAGGACAGATACGCAGTATTTT.

This chain connects TRBV9 to TRBJ2-7; either TRBD1 or TRBD2 may fit D (7 bases each). The CDR3 runs 16 residues. Germline CDR1 SGDLS, CDR2 YYNGEE. V dropped 4 bases and J dropped 2 bases, with 19 bases sitting between them. DNA for the CDR3: TGTGCCAGCAGCTCAGGGGGGGGCAGTGTAGCCTACGAGCAGTACTTC. Translating gives CASSSGGGSVAYEQYF.

This rearrangement joins TRBV7-2 to TRBJ1-6; tentatively, D is TRBD1 (5 bases). Trimming pared 4 bases from V and 6 bases from J, leaving 13 bases between. CDR1 is SGHTA and CDR2 is FQGNSA in the germline V gene. The length of the CDR3 is 15 residues. CDR3 coding DNA: TGTGCCAGCAGCTCCTTCGGGGCTATTAATTCACCCCTCCACTTT. This codes for CASSSFGAINSPLHF.

In this sample, this clone turned up many times. This chain uses TRBV9 with TRBJ1-2; 10 bases are a match to TRBD1. The CDR3 covers 18 residues. The ends lost 0 bases at V and 3 bases at J; junction bases unmatched: 11. Germline V gives CDR1 SGDLS, CDR2 YYNGEE. Here the CDR3 DNA reads TGTGCCAGCAGCGTAGGGGCAACGGGGACAGGGGTGGACTATGGCTACACCTTC. Its protein product is CASSVGATGTGVDYGYTF.

Many counts were recorded for this clone. The chain couples TRBV30 to TRBJ2-7; a weak D match, TRBD1 (5 bases). V lost 2 bases, J lost 6 bases, and 14 bases lay in between. Germline V lookup: CDR1 GTSNPN, CDR2 SVGIG (reference sequence). CDR3 length equals 13 residues. The CDR3 sequence: CAWSQGWGFEQYF. CDR3 sequence (DNA): TGTGCCTGGAGTCAGGGATGGGGCTTCGAGCAGTACTTC. Variable domain in full (rest from reference TRBV30 and TRBJ2-7): SQTIHQWPATLVQPVGSPLSLECTVEGTSNPNLYWYRQAAGRGLQLLFYSVGIGQISSEVPQNLSASRPQDRQFILSSKKLLLSDSGFYLCAWSQGWGFEQYFGPGTRLTVT.

DNA for the CDR3: TGTGCCAGCAGCTTGGTTGGTGTCAGTCTGAACACTGAAGCTTTCTTT. Protein sequence: CASSLVGVSLNTEAFF. The rearrangement uses TRBV5-8 and TRBJ1-1; D remains ambiguous. This CDR3 region has 16 residues. Germline CDR1 and CDR2: SGHTS and YDEGEE. Trimming cost V 0 bases and J 0 bases, with 12 bases left between them.

This clone was detected a few times. The CDR3 here is CASSDDSLQPQHF. CDR3 DNA sequence: TGTGCCAGCAGTGATGACTCCTTACAGCCCCAGCATTTT. The V and J genes are TRBV6-6 and TRBJ1-5; D gene unclear. The CDR3 consists of 13 residues. The germline CDR1 and CDR2 sequences are MNHNY and SVGAGI (reference sequence). Trimming took 5 bases from V and 7 from J, leaving 12 bases between them.

The rearrangement joins TRBV30 to TRBJ2-1; 7 positions match TRBD2. V shed 2 bases, J shed 6 bases, and the junction held 4 bases outside the gene matches. Germline CDR1 and CDR2: GTSNPN and SVGIG (reference sequence). The length of the CDR3 is 13 residues. CDR3 sequence (DNA): TGTGCCTGGAGTAGGGGACTATCCAATGAGCAGTTCTTC. Protein product: CAWSRGLSNEQFF.

The chain joins TRBV7-9 to TRBJ1-5; 8 nucleotides line up with TRBD1. The CDR3 is 14 residues long. From germline, CDR1 is SEHNR and CDR2 FQNEAQ (reference sequence). V lost 5 bases to trimming and J lost 6 bases; unmatched junction nucleotides: 6. CDR3 residues: CASSPQGAGQPQHF. The DNA of the CDR3 is TGTGCCAGCAGCCCCCAGGGGGCGGGTCAGCCCCAGCATTTT.

This chain connects TRBV6-5 to TRBJ2-7; 7 bases map to TRBD1. V lost 6 bases and J lost 7; bases outside the gene matches: 12. The CDR3 has 14 amino acids. Germline V gives CDR1 MNHEY, CDR2 SVGAGI. The chain's CDR3 is CASRTIIGQAEQYF. The DNA of the CDR3 is TGTGCCAGCAGGACTATAATCGGACAGGCGGAGCAGTACTTC.

The genes are TRBV29-1 and TRBJ2-4; a possible D gene is TRBD1 (5 bases). The CDR3 sequence is 14 residues long. Trimming removed 4 bases from V and 6 bases from J, with 16 bases in between. CDR1 and CDR2 from the germline V gene are SQVTM and ANQGSEA. In DNA form, the CDR3 reads TGCAGCGTTGCGGGCAGGGTAAACTCAAACATTCAGTACTTC. It encodes CSVAGRVNSNIQYF. The variable domain in full, with the rest retrieved from reference TRBV29-1 and TRBJ2-4, is SAVISQKPSRDICQRGTSLTIQCQVDSQVTMMFWYRQQPGQSLTLIATANQGSEATYESGFVIDKFPISRPNLTFSTLTVSNMSPEDSSIYLCSVAGRVNSNIQYFGAGTRLSVL.

J is TRBJ2-3 and V is TRBV5-4; TRBD2 is a possible D gene (5 bases). This CDR3 is built from 16 residues. Germline CDR1 is SGHNT and CDR2 is YYREEE (reference sequence). Deletions cut 3 bases from V and 0 bases from J, with 14 bases between. This chain's CDR3 is CASSSQMRTSTDTQYF. CDR3 DNA sequence: TGTGCCAGCAGCTCACAAATGAGGACTAGCACAGATACGCAGTATTTT.

This clone was seen at least ten times. The gene calls are TRBV5-1 and TRBJ2-7; no reliable D call. This CDR3 is built from 13 residues. The germline CDR1 and CDR2 sequences are SGHRS and YFSETQ. Trimming removed 3 bases from V and 2 bases from J, with 9 bases in between. CDR3 DNA: TGCGCCAGCAGCTACGACAAAGCCTACGAGCAGTACTTC. As protein: CASSYDKAYEQYF.

This rearrangement joins TRBV5-4 to TRBJ2-2; 11 positions agree with TRBD2. CDR3 size: 16 residues. V shed 3 bases, J shed 4 bases, and the junction held 5 bases outside the gene matches. Germline CDR1 and CDR2: SGHNT and YYREEE (reference sequence). The CDR3 region is CASSWGTSGSTGELFF. The CDR3 coding sequence is TGTGCCAGCAGCTGGGGGACTAGCGGTAGCACCGGGGAGCTGTTTTTT.